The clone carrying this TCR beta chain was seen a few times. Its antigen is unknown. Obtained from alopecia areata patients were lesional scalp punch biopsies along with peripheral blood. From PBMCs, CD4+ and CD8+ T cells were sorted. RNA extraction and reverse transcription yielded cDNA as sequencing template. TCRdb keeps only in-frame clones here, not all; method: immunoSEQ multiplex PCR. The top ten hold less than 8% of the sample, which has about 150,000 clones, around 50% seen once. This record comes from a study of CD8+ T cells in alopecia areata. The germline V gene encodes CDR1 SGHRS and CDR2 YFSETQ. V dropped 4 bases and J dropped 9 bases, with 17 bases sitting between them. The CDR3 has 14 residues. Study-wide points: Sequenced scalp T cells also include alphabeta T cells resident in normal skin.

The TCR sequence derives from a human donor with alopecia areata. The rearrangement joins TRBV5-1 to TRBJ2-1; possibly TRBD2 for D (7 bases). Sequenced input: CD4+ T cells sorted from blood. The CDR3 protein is CASSVDRPGGEQFF. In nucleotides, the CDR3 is TGCGCCAGCAGCGTCGACAGGCCGGGGGGTGAGCAGTTCTTC.